A single sample gave rise to the 23 T cell receptor beta chains below, sequenced in a study of CD8+CD57+ T cells in acquired aplastic anemia. Genomic DNA was employed as the template in profiling TCR beta VDJ and CDR3. TCRdb re-called the reads with MiXCR, one entry per CDR3 protein. The table shows roughly 180,000 distinct CDR3 sequences, with 55% to 65% occurring only once. Patients chosen for sequencing had shown CD8+CD57+ cell expansion by flow cytometry. Sequencing input: sorted CD4+, CD8+, or CD8+CD57+ T cells (not recorded which) from PBMCs. The receptors come from a human donor with aplastic anemia.

The chain recombines TRBV15 with TRBJ2-1; D may match TRBD1 or TRBD2 (5 bases each). V lost 3 bases and J 6 bases, leaving 15 bases between the germline ends. Germline values: CDR1 LNHNV, CDR2 YYDKDF (reference sequence). The CDR3 consists of 15 residues. This chain's CDR3 is CATSSPPTGLNEQFF. CDR3 in DNA: TGTGCCACCAGCAGCCCCCCGACGGGGCTCAATGAGCAGTTCTTC. The whole variable domain, remainder taken from reference TRBV15 and TRBJ2-1, is DAMVIQNPRYQVTQFGKPVTLSCSQTLNHNVMYWYQQKSSQAPKLLFHYYDKDFNNEADTPDNFQSRRPNTSFCFLDIRSPGLGDTAMYLCATSSPPTGLNEQFFGPGTRLTVL.

This chain uses TRBV5-4 with TRBJ2-7, with 11 nucleotides matching TRBD1. Per germline, CDR1 SGHNT and CDR2 YYREEE (reference sequence). After removal of 3 bases from V and 6 bases from J, the junction contained 5 bases not matched to a gene. The CDR3 runs 14 residues. The CDR3, as DNA: TGTGCCAGCAGCTCGCCCGGACAGGGGGCCGAGCAGTACTTC. Translating it yields CASSSPGQGAEQYF. Complete variable domain (other parts from reference TRBV5-4 and TRBJ2-7): ETGVTQSPTHLIKTRGQQVTLRCSSQSGHNTVSWYQQALGQGPQFIFQYYREEENGRGNFPPRFSGLQFPNYSSELNVNALELDDSALYLCASSSPGQGAEQYFGPGTRLTVT.

Ten or more counts support this clonotype. The J gene is TRBJ1-6, the V gene TRBV11-2; D is undetermined. The germline V and J ends were trimmed by 0 bases and 7 bases, with 16 bases remaining between them. The CDR3 sequence is 17 residues long. In germline, CDR1 is SGHAT, CDR2 FQNNGV. CDR3 sequence: CASSLELVAGINSPLHF. The CDR3 DNA sequence: TGTGCCAGCAGCTTAGAGTTAGTCGCAGGAATAAATTCACCCCTCCACTTT.

This clonotype was detected only a few times. This chain joins TRBV9 and TRBJ2-5; perhaps TRBD2 as D (6 bases). The CDR3 length is 15 residues. The V gene's germline CDR1 is SGDLS and CDR2 YYNGEE. The V and J ends lost 0 bases and 5 bases respectively, with 14 bases between them. This chain's CDR3 is CASSVEEGMGETQYF. The DNA of the CDR3 is TGTGCCAGCAGCGTAGAGGAGGGAATGGGGGAGACCCAGTACTTC.

Details on this clonotype: A much larger clone differs by one base, so this may be a read error. Lacking the conserved final phenylalanine or tryptophan, this CDR3 likely reflects a read error. This chain links TRBV7-8 with TRBJ2-7, with D possibly TRBD2 on 7 matching bases. Germline V gene sequence: CDR1 SGHVS, CDR2 FQNEAQ. CDR3 size: 14 residues. The chain's CDR3 is CASMGGGPNYEQYL. CDR3 DNA sequence: TGCGCCAGCATGGGGGGGGGGCCGAACTACGAGCAGTACTTA.

The chain is built from TRBV19 and TRBJ1-4, with 8 positions matching TRBD1. The CDR3 has 14 residues. In germline, CDR1 is LNHDA, CDR2 SQIVND (reference sequence). J gave up 9 bases and V 4 bases, and 7 bases lay outside the gene matches. CDR3 region: CASSTTGVGKKLFF. CDR3 DNA sequence: TGTGCCAGTAGTACGACAGGGGTCGGCAAAAAACTGTTTTTT.

This chain uses TRBV20-1 with TRBJ2-3; 7 bases agree with TRBD2. The length of the CDR3 is 16 residues. V shed 0 bases, J shed 2 bases, and the junction held 8 bases outside the gene matches. Germline loops: CDR1 DFQATT, CDR2 SNEGSKA (reference sequence). The CDR3 sequence is CSARDLGAGTTDTQYF. The DNA of the CDR3 is TGCAGTGCTAGAGATTTGGGAGCGGGGACCACAGATACGCAGTATTTT.

This clonotype has just a few counts. The V gene is TRBV7-2, the J gene TRBJ2-1, with 7 nucleotides matching TRBD2. The junction had 9 bases not matched to a gene; V was cut back by 5 bases and J by 5 bases. Germline V lookup: CDR1 SGHTA, CDR2 FQGNSA. The CDR3 has 15 residues. The CDR3 nucleotides are TGTGCCAGCAGCCAGACTAGCACTCGAGACAATGAGCAGTTCTTC. Amino acids: CASSQTSTRDNEQFF.

On this clonotype itself: Being one base from a much bigger clone, this may be a read error. This chain uses TRBV2 with TRBJ1-2; D possibly corresponds to TRBD1 (5 bases). Germline assignment: CDR1 SNHLY and CDR2 FYNNEI. The CDR3 contains 13 residues. CDR3 DNA sequence: TGTGCCAGCAGTTTTGTTTGGGACTATGGCTACATCTTC. Translated: CASSFVWDYGYIF.

This clonotype was recorded many times. The rearrangement links TRBV14 to TRBJ2-7, with 7 bases matching TRBD1. The CDR3 is made up of 13 amino acids. Germline V gene data show CDR1 as SGHDN and CDR2 as FVKESK. V was pared by 1 base and J by 13 bases, with 10 bases of the junction left unmatched. CDR3 DNA: TGTGCCAGCAGCCAAGGTTTCCGGGACAGTTACTACTTC. Translating it yields CASSQGFRDSYYF.

This clonotype showed up just a few times. J is TRBJ1-1 and V is TRBV5-5, with D unresolved. The germline V gene has CDR1 SGHKS and CDR2 YYEKEE (reference sequence). This CDR3 is 14 amino acids long. Trimming shortened V by 1 base and J by 6 bases, and 13 bases separated the two germline ends. The CDR3, as DNA: TGTGCCAGCAGCTTGATCGCTGAACGACCTGAAGCTTTCTTT. Protein product: CASSLIAERPEAFF.

This clonotype has only one observation. The chain joins TRBV10-3 to TRBJ1-2; D possibly corresponds to TRBD1 (6 bases). The V end lost 6 bases, the J end lost 4 bases, and 12 bases lay between the germline ends. The CDR3 runs to 13 residues. The germline CDR1 and CDR2 sequences are ENHRY and SYGVKD. CDR3 nucleotides: TGTGCCATCAGAGAAACAGGGCGCTATGGCTACACCTTC. Protein: CAIRETGRYGYTF.

The gene calls are TRBV10-1 and TRBJ2-5, with D possibly being TRBD1 (6 bases). The CDR3 runs 13 residues. Trimming removed 6 bases at V and 0 bases at J, with 8 bases between. Germline V gene sequence: CDR1 WNHNN, CDR2 SYGVQD (reference sequence). The CDR3 sequence: CASRDRYQETQYF. The CDR3 DNA follows: TGCGCCAGCAGGGACAGATACCAAGAGACCCAGTACTTC.

This chain joins TRBV24-1 and TRBJ2-7, with no clear D. This CDR3 spans 12 amino acids. Germline CDR1 is KGHDR and CDR2 is SFDVKD. V was cut by 6 bases and J by 0 bases, with 5 bases left in between. The CDR3 loop is CATSTHSYEQYF. CDR3 sequence (DNA): TGTGCCACCAGTACACACTCCTACGAGCAGTACTTC.

The chain employs TRBV5-1 and TRBJ1-3, with D hard to call. CDR1 and CDR2 from the germline V gene are SGHRS and YFSETQ. CDR3 length: 13 residues. V was pared by 4 bases and J by 5 bases, with 10 bases between. CDR3 bases: TGCGCCAGCAGCGTCCCCGGGAGAAACACCATATATTTT. Its protein product is CASSVPGRNTIYF.

The CDR3 DNA sequence: TGTGCCACCAGCAGACCTCAGCCGTTCCTAGCCAAAAACATTCAGTACTTC. Protein: CATSRPQPFLAKNIQYF. J is TRBJ2-4 and V is TRBV15; no definite D call. Germline CDR1 and CDR2: LNHNV and YYDKDF (reference sequence). The CDR3 has 17 amino acids. The ends were cut back, 2 bases at V and 0 bases at J, with 14 bases in the middle.

The rearrangement uses TRBV7-9 and TRBJ1-2; 7 positions agree with TRBD1. This CDR3 has 14 residues. V shed 8 bases and J 7 bases; nucleotides not matched to a gene: 13. Germline CDR1 is SEHNR and CDR2 is FQNEAQ (reference sequence). The CDR3 DNA reads as TGTGCCAGCGGCCCCGGACAGGCCCTAGGTGGCTACACCTTC. This translates into CASGPGQALGGYTF.

This chain joins TRBV9 and TRBJ2-5; no definite D call. V shed 5 bases and J shed 0 bases, with 11 bases lying between them. From germline, CDR1 is SGDLS and CDR2 YYNGEE. The CDR3 covers 14 residues. The DNA of the CDR3 is TGTGCCAGCAGTCCTCCCGCAGACCAAGAGACCCAGTACTTC. Translated: CASSPPADQETQYF.

With regard to this clonotype: At one of its ends the junction is not consistent with the germline gene, which may arise from a read error. The chain joins TRBV10-3 to TRBJ1-1, with a possible D match to TRBD1 (5 bases). The CDR3 length is 15 residues. Germline CDR1 is ENHRY and CDR2 is SYGVKD. In DNA form, the CDR3 reads TGTGCCAGCAGTTCCGCGGGGGGTGTGAACACTGAAGCTTTCTTT. Translation gives CASSSAGGVNTEAFF.

There are many counts of this clonotype. V usage is TRBV9 and J usage is TRBJ2-7, with 10 bases fitting TRBD2. The V and J ends lost 4 bases and 3 bases, in that order; junction bases with no gene match: 7. The CDR3 runs to 15 residues. Germline V gives CDR1 SGDLS, CDR2 YYNGEE. In DNA form, the CDR3 reads TGTGCCAGCAGCCTCGGAGCGGGGGGGATCTACGAGCAGTACTTC. Amino acid sequence: CASSLGAGGIYEQYF.

The V call is TRBV10-3, the J call TRBJ1-1, with D perhaps TRBD1 (6 bases). V lost 3 bases to trimming and J lost 1 base, with 9 bases between them. The length of the CDR3 is 14 residues. Germline V CDR1 and CDR2: ENHRY, SYGVKD. CDR3 sequence reads: CAISDGGRNTEAFF. The CDR3 coding sequence is TGTGCCATCAGTGATGGGGGCAGGAACACTGAAGCTTTCTTT.

This clonotype was seen only a few times. This chain joins TRBV10-3 and TRBJ2-2, with 13 nucleotides matching TRBD2. With 3 bases clipped from V and 6 bases from J, the junction kept 1 base outside the gene matches. CDR3 size: 15 residues. Germline V CDR1 and CDR2: ENHRY, SYGVKD. The CDR3 DNA sequence: TGTGCCATCAGTGATGGGACTAGCGGGGCCGGGGAGCTGTTTTTT. Amino acid sequence: CAISDGTSGAGELFF.

The rearrangement joins TRBV20-1 to TRBJ2-5, with TRBD1 identical over 8 bases. Germline V gene lookup returns CDR1 DFQATT and CDR2 SNEGSKA (reference sequence). After removal of 6 bases from V and 3 bases from J, the junction contained 15 bases not matched to a gene. The CDR3 is 16 amino acids. CDR3 bases: TGCAGTGCAAGATCCTTGCCGGGACAGGAGAAAGAGACCCAGTACTTC. Translated: CSARSLPGQEKETQYF.